Listed below are T cell receptor beta chains from one sample, sequenced in a study of vaccination effects on CD4 cells after COVID-19. Clones were sequenced by immunoSEQ multiplex PCR, and TCRdb holds only the in-frame ones, with some missing. The sample holds 20,000 to 25,000 clones; 65% to 70% are singletons and the top ten take 11%. Their cognate antigens are unknown. Sequencing was performed on CD4+ T cells from PBMCs cultured with HCoV-NL63 spike peptides, taken before COVID-19 vaccination. Receptors were obtained from a human donor who received a COVID-19 vaccine. CDR3s include the opening cysteine and the closing phenylalanine or tryptophan. D genes are given only for firm matches. Expanded clones are given a class, and other clones once, few, many or no size at all.

clone size: .; J gene: TRBJ2-1; D gene: .; V gene: TRBV11-3; CDR3 protein: CASSPGGVKGNEQFF; CDR3 DNA: TGTGCCAGCAGCCCCGGTGGGGTTAAGGGCAATGAGCAGTTCTTC
clone size: .; J gene: TRBJ2-2; D gene: TRBD2; V gene: TRBV6-4; CDR3 protein: CASIPNGGALPGELFF; CDR3 DNA: TGTGCCAGCATCCCTAACGGGGGGGCGCTACCCGGGGAGCTGTTTTTT
clone size: .; J gene: TRBJ1-1; D gene: .; V gene: TRBV7-9; CDR3 protein: CASSPGMNTEAFF; CDR3 DNA: TGTGCCAGCAGCCCAGGGATGAACACTGAAGCTTTCTTT
clone size: .; J gene: TRBJ2-2; D gene: .; V gene: TRBV13; CDR3 protein: CASSPPGQGTTGELFF; CDR3 DNA: TGTGCCAGCAGCCCCCCCGGTCAGGGGACGACCGGGGAGCTGTTTTTT
clone size: .; J gene: TRBJ2-1; D gene: TRBD2; V gene: TRBV5-4; CDR3 protein: CASSLSSGGSYNEQFF; CDR3 DNA: TGTGCCAGCAGCTTATCTAGCGGGGGGTCCTACAATGAGCAGTTCTTC
clone size: few; J gene: TRBJ1-1; D gene: TRBD1; V gene: TRBV5-1; CDR3 protein: CASRLQGGGLMNTEAFF; CDR3 DNA: TGCGCCAGCAGACTACAGGGGGGGGGCCTCATGAACACTGAAGCTTTCTTT
clone size: .; J gene: TRBJ1-3; D gene: .; V gene: TRBV18; CDR3 protein: CASSPSGFSGNTIYF; CDR3 DNA: TGTGCCAGCTCACCGTCGGGCTTCTCTGGAAACACCATATATTTT
clone size: .; J gene: TRBJ2-1; D gene: .; V gene: TRBV6-4; CDR3 protein: CASRDSYLSYNEQFF; CDR3 DNA: TGTGCCAGCCGGGACTCTTACTTATCCTACAATGAGCAGTTCTTC
clone size: .; J gene: TRBJ2-7; D gene: .; V gene: TRBV19; CDR3 protein: CASSIGKDYEQYF; CDR3 DNA: TGTGCCAGTAGTATAGGCAAGGACTACGAGCAGTACTTC
clone size: .; J gene: TRBJ1-5; D gene: .; V gene: TRBV27; CDR3 protein: CASSPSGAGSNQPQHF; CDR3 DNA: TGTGCCAGCAGTCCATCGGGGGCGGGGAGCAATCAGCCCCAGCATTTT
clone size: .; J gene: TRBJ2-7; D gene: TRBD1; V gene: TRBV19; CDR3 protein: CASSNPGQVAYEQYF; CDR3 DNA: TGTGCCAGTAGTAATCCGGGACAGGTTGCCTACGAGCAGTACTTC
clone size: .; J gene: TRBJ1-3; D gene: TRBD1; V gene: TRBV5-6; CDR3 protein: CASSLRGLSGNTIYF; CDR3 DNA: TGTGCCAGCAGCTTGAGGGGGCTTTCTGGAAACACCATATATTTT
clone size: medium-sized; J gene: TRBJ2-7; D gene: TRBD1; V gene: TRBV18; CDR3 protein: CASSPVHQGAGYEQYF; CDR3 DNA: TGTGCCAGCTCACCGGTTCATCAGGGGGCCGGCTACGAGCAGTACTTC
clone size: .; J gene: TRBJ1-5; D gene: TRBD1; V gene: TRBV6-4; CDR3 protein: CASSDANGTGGLSNQPQHF; CDR3 DNA: TGTGCCAGCAGTGACGCGAATGGGACAGGGGGCTTGAGCAATCAGCCCCAGCATTTT
clone size: .; J gene: TRBJ1-4; D gene: .; V gene: TRBV12-3/TRBV12-4; CDR3 protein: CASQVATNEKLFF; CDR3 DNA: TGTGCCAGCCAAGTTGCAACTAATGAAAAACTGTTTTTT
clone size: .; J gene: TRBJ1-6; D gene: .; V gene: TRBV3-1/TRBV3-2; CDR3 protein: CASSPRQNSPLHF; CDR3 DNA: TGTGCCAGCAGCCCCAGACAGAATTCACCCCTCCACTTT
clone size: .; J gene: TRBJ2-1; D gene: .; V gene: TRBV25-1; CDR3 protein: CASSEWTEEYNEQFF; CDR3 DNA: TGTGCCAGCAGTGAATGGACAGAGGAGTACAATGAGCAGTTCTTC
clone size: few; J gene: TRBJ2-5; D gene: .; V gene: TRBV6-1; CDR3 protein: CASSERGLKETQYF; CDR3 DNA: TGTGCCAGCAGTGAAAGGGGACTTAAAGAGACCCAGTACTTC
clone size: .; J gene: TRBJ2-7; D gene: .; V gene: TRBV5-1; CDR3 protein: CASSSPTGLGFSSYEQYF; CDR3 DNA: TGCGCCAGCAGCTCGCCCACCGGTTTGGGGTTCAGCTCCTACGAGCAGTACTTC
clone size: once; J gene: TRBJ2-6; D gene: .; V gene: TRBV11-2; CDR3 protein: CASSFRLTEPGANVLTF; CDR3 DNA: TGTGCCAGCAGCTTTCGCCTGACAGAACCTGGGGCCAACGTCCTGACTTTC
clone size: .; J gene: TRBJ1-5; D gene: TRBD1; V gene: TRBV7-8; CDR3 protein: CASSLSGQGMAQHF; CDR3 DNA: TGTGCCAGCAGCCTCTCCGGACAGGGCATGGCCCAGCATTTT
clone size: .; J gene: TRBJ1-6; D gene: .; V gene: TRBV7-9; CDR3 protein: CASSPMDRDSPLHF; CDR3 DNA: TGTGCCAGCAGCCCTATGGACAGAGATTCACCCCTCCACTTT
clone size: few; J gene: TRBJ2-3; D gene: .; V gene: TRBV19; CDR3 protein: CASSPSDSSTDTQYF; CDR3 DNA: TGTGCCAGTAGTCCGTCGGACTCTAGCACAGATACGCAGTATTTT
clone size: .; J gene: TRBJ2-3; D gene: .; V gene: TRBV7-2; CDR3 protein: CASSIADLTDTQYF; CDR3 DNA: TGTGCCAGCAGCATAGCGGACCTCACAGATACGCAGTATTTT
clone size: .; J gene: TRBJ1-2; D gene: .; V gene: TRBV9; CDR3 protein: CASSVDQDGRIYGYTF; CDR3 DNA: TGTGCCAGCAGCGTAGATCAAGACGGAAGGATCTATGGCTACACCTTC
clone size: .; J gene: TRBJ1-3; D gene: .; V gene: TRBV6-1; CDR3 protein: CASSESSSQHSGNTIYF; CDR3 DNA: TGTGCCAGCAGTGAGTCGAGCAGTCAACACTCTGGAAACACCATATATTTT
clone size: few; J gene: TRBJ1-2; D gene: .; V gene: TRBV3-1/TRBV3-2; CDR3 protein: CASSQGQGILNYGYTF; CDR3 DNA: TGTGCCAGCAGCCAAGGGCAGGGGATCCTTAACTATGGCTACACCTTC
clone size: .; J gene: TRBJ2-5; D gene: .; V gene: TRBV6-2/TRBV6-3; CDR3 protein: CASSNLGTPHSETQYF; CDR3 DNA: TGTGCCAGCAGTAATTTAGGGACTCCTCATTCGGAGACCCAGTACTTC
clone size: .; J gene: TRBJ1-6; D gene: .; V gene: TRBV11-2; CDR3 protein: CASSFQGGRSPLHF; CDR3 DNA: TGTGCCAGCAGCTTCCAGGGAGGGAGGTCACCCCTCCACTTT
clone size: few; J gene: TRBJ1-1; D gene: TRBD1; V gene: TRBV6-6; CDR3 protein: CASSYSTNRGNTEAFF; CDR3 DNA: TGTGCCAGCAGTTACTCCACGAACAGGGGGAACACTGAAGCTTTCTTT
clone size: .; J gene: TRBJ1-3; D gene: .; V gene: TRBV3-1/TRBV3-2; CDR3 protein: CASSQDFTGVLNTIYF; CDR3 DNA: TGTGCCAGCAGCCAAGACTTCACGGGGGTCCTCAACACCATATATTTT
clone size: .; J gene: TRBJ2-4; D gene: .; V gene: TRBV5-4; CDR3 protein: CASSLVEGIGAKNIQYF; CDR3 DNA: TGTGCCAGCAGCTTGGTAGAGGGGATCGGAGCCAAAAACATTCAGTACTTC
clone size: few; J gene: TRBJ2-1; D gene: .; V gene: TRBV5-1; CDR3 protein: CASSSPSYNEQFF; CDR3 DNA: TGCGCCAGCAGTTCTCCCTCCTACAATGAGCAGTTCTTC
clone size: .; J gene: TRBJ1-1; D gene: .; V gene: TRBV7-6; CDR3 protein: CASSLGLGGSAEAFF; CDR3 DNA: TGTGCCAGCAGCTTAGGATTGGGGGGGTCGGCTGAAGCTTTCTTT
clone size: .; J gene: TRBJ2-7; D gene: TRBD1; V gene: TRBV4-1; CDR3 protein: CASSQLDRGLDEQYF; CDR3 DNA: TGCGCCAGCAGCCAACTCGACAGGGGGCTGGACGAGCAGTACTTC
clone size: .; J gene: TRBJ2-4; D gene: .; V gene: TRBV6-4; CDR3 protein: CASSDPPLAKNIQYF; CDR3 DNA: TGTGCCAGCAGTGACCCCCCGCTAGCCAAAAACATTCAGTACTTC
clone size: .; J gene: TRBJ2-7; D gene: .; V gene: TRBV7-2; CDR3 protein: CASSLVTGGPYEQYF; CDR3 DNA: TGTGCCAGCAGCTTGGTAACGGGCGGTCCCTACGAGCAGTACTTC
clone size: .; J gene: TRBJ1-2; D gene: TRBD1; V gene: TRBV10-3; CDR3 protein: CAISESTGVYYGYTF; CDR3 DNA: TGTGCCATCAGTGAGTCGACAGGGGTTTACTATGGCTACACCTTC
clone size: once; J gene: TRBJ1-4; D gene: .; V gene: TRBV7-9; CDR3 protein: CASSLQINEKLFF; CDR3 DNA: TGTGCCAGCAGCTTACAGATTAATGAAAAACTGTTTTTT
clone size: .; J gene: TRBJ2-7; D gene: .; V gene: TRBV12-3/TRBV12-4; CDR3 protein: CASSFGTAYEQYF; CDR3 DNA: TGTGCCAGCAGTTTCGGGACTGCCTACGAGCAGTACTTC
clone size: few; J gene: TRBJ2-7; D gene: TRBD1; V gene: TRBV7-9; CDR3 protein: CASSSPTRGQTAYEQYF; CDR3 DNA: TGTGCCAGCAGCTCGCCAACCAGGGGGCAAACAGCCTACGAGCAGTACTTC
clone size: .; J gene: TRBJ2-7; D gene: TRBD1; V gene: TRBV6-5; CDR3 protein: CASSWTGGVDEQYF; CDR3 DNA: TGTGCCAGCAGTTGGACAGGGGGCGTTGACGAGCAGTACTTC
clone size: .; J gene: TRBJ2-7; D gene: TRBD2; V gene: TRBV6-5; CDR3 protein: CASSRSGMTYEQYF; CDR3 DNA: TGTGCCAGCAGCCGGAGCGGGATGACCTACGAGCAGTACTTC
clone size: few; J gene: TRBJ2-5; D gene: .; V gene: TRBV24-1; CDR3 protein: CATSDFGQQETQYF; CDR3 DNA: TGTGCCACCAGTGATTTTGGACAGCAAGAGACCCAGTACTTC
clone size: .; J gene: TRBJ1-5; D gene: .; V gene: TRBV19; CDR3 protein: CASSIPLSDWSNQPQHF; CDR3 DNA: TGTGCCAGTAGTATTCCTCTTTCGGACTGGAGCAATCAGCCCCAGCATTTT
clone size: .; J gene: TRBJ2-2; D gene: .; V gene: TRBV5-1; CDR3 protein: CASKGHLNTGELFF; CDR3 DNA: TGCGCCAGCAAGGGGCATTTGAACACCGGGGAGCTGTTTTTT
clone size: medium-sized; J gene: TRBJ1-3; D gene: .; V gene: TRBV7-9; CDR3 protein: CASSPTGNTIYF; CDR3 DNA: TGTGCCAGCAGCCCGACTGGAAACACCATATATTTT
clone size: few; J gene: TRBJ2-5; D gene: TRBD1; V gene: TRBV5-1; CDR3 protein: CASSRRDRGLETQYF; CDR3 DNA: TGCGCCAGCAGCCGCCGGGACAGGGGGCTAGAGACCCAGTACTTC
clone size: .; J gene: TRBJ1-1; D gene: .; V gene: TRBV5-1; CDR3 protein: CASSQTTVNTEAFF; CDR3 DNA: TGCGCCAGCAGCCAGACAACAGTGAACACTGAAGCTTTCTTT
clone size: .; J gene: TRBJ2-7; D gene: TRBD2; V gene: TRBV29-1; CDR3 protein: CSVETSGRNEQYF; CDR3 DNA: TGCAGCGTTGAAACTAGCGGGCGCAACGAGCAGTACTTC
clone size: .; J gene: TRBJ1-2; D gene: TRBD1; V gene: TRBV7-9; CDR3 protein: CASSSETGGSNYGYTF; CDR3 DNA: TGTGCCAGCAGCTCAGAGACAGGGGGCAGTAACTATGGCTACACCTTC
clone size: .; J gene: TRBJ1-2; D gene: .; V gene: TRBV5-1; CDR3 protein: CASLEGNGYGYTF; CDR3 DNA: TGCGCCAGCCTTGAGGGCAATGGATATGGCTACACCTTC
clone size: .; J gene: TRBJ1-3; D gene: .; V gene: TRBV5-1; CDR3 protein: CASSLALSSGNTIYF; CDR3 DNA: TGCGCCAGCAGCTTGGCTCTTTCCTCTGGAAACACCATATATTTT
clone size: .; J gene: TRBJ2-1; D gene: .; V gene: TRBV19; CDR3 protein: CASSRGALNNEQFF; CDR3 DNA: TGTGCCAGTAGTAGGGGGGCTTTGAACAATGAGCAGTTCTTC
clone size: .; J gene: TRBJ2-2; D gene: .; V gene: TRBV13; CDR3 protein: CASSTLSSVQGGTGELFF; CDR3 DNA: TGTGCCAGCAGCACCCTTTCTTCCGTTCAAGGGGGTACCGGGGAGCTGTTTTTT